The 24 T cell receptor beta chains reported below all come from one sample, sequenced in a study of cytomegalovirus exposure and HLA in healthy donors. PCR was performed using 60 Vbeta and 13 Jbeta primers. The method was immunoSEQ multiplex PCR; TCRdb's version includes in-frame clones alone and lacks a portion of them. Of under 150,000 clones in the sample, about 60% are singletons; the top ten hold 9% to 10%. The material sequenced was PBMCs. The receptors here all came from a man between 35 and 55 years old in good health and CMV-seropositive.

The rearrangement uses TRBV6-5 and TRBJ1-5; D unclear. There are 15 residues in the CDR3. V gave up 9 bases and J gave up 2 bases, with 17 bases separating them. Germline values: CDR1 MNHEY, CDR2 SVGAGI. The CDR3 sequence: CASRQFVWGNQPQHF. DNA of the CDR3: TGTGCCAGTAGACAATTTGTTTGGGGCAATCAGCCCCAGCATTTT.

CDR3 in amino acids: CASSLGGTTDTQYF. The CDR3 bases are TGTGCCAGCAGCTTAGGCGGGACTACTGATACGCAGTATTTT. This chain connects TRBV7-9 to TRBJ2-3; 7 bases are a match to TRBD2. V shed 1 base and J 6 bases; nucleotides not matched to a gene: 4. Germline V lookup: CDR1 SEHNR, CDR2 FQNEAQ (reference sequence). The CDR3 extends over 14 amino acids.

The CDR3 is CASSKVFCGSALAGGGVEQYF. The CDR3 bases are TGTGCCAGCAGCAAAGTTTTCTGTGGTTCGGCCCTAGCGGGAGGGGGCGTCGAGCAGTACTTC. V gene TRBV21-1 combines with J gene TRBJ2-7; no DNA check was done on the table's D call, TRBD2. TRBV21-1 is termed a pseudogene. The CDR3 covers 21 residues.

The chain combines TRBV6-5 with TRBJ2-2, with D tentatively TRBD1 (5 bases). Trimming removed 6 bases at V and 0 bases at J, with 11 bases between. Germline assignment: CDR1 MNHEY and CDR2 SVGAGI. CDR3 length: 15 residues. CDR3 in amino acids: CASRLGASNTGELFF. For the CDR3, the DNA is TGTGCCAGCAGGTTAGGGGCCTCGAACACCGGGGAGCTGTTTTTT.

The chain joins TRBV6-1 to TRBJ2-1; D gene ambiguous. The CDR3 extends over 13 amino acids. CDR1 and CDR2 from the germline V gene are MNHNS and SASEGT. The V end lost 5 bases, the J end lost 8 bases, and 13 bases lay between the germline ends. CDR3 region: CASSNIQIYEQFF. The CDR3 nucleotides read TGTGCCAGCAGTAATATACAGATTTATGAGCAGTTCTTC.

The chain is built from TRBV13 and TRBJ1-6; the match to TRBD1 covers 8 bases. In germline, CDR1 is PRHDT, CDR2 FYEKMQ (reference sequence). Trimming at V came to 6 bases and at J to 9 bases, leaving 7 bases not matched to a gene. There are 14 residues in the CDR3. In DNA, the CDR3 is TGTGCCAGCAGTGCCGGGACAGGTGGTTCACCCCTCCACTTT. This encodes CASSAGTGGSPLHF.

V is TRBV15 and J is TRBJ2-4; 9 nucleotides match TRBD2. The V and J ends lost 0 bases and 4 bases, in that order; junction bases with no gene match: 1. The CDR3 consists of 15 residues. Germline values: CDR1 LNHNV, CDR2 YYDKDF (reference sequence). The CDR3 region is CATSREAGGKNIQYF. CDR3 coding DNA: TGTGCCACCAGCAGAGAGGCGGGAGGGAAAAACATTCAGTACTTC.

V is TRBV6-5 and J is TRBJ2-6; 7 positions agree with TRBD1. Germline assignment: CDR1 MNHEY and CDR2 SVGAGI. The CDR3 is 15 amino acids. The V gene end was trimmed by 6 bases and the J gene end by 7 bases; junction bases not matched to a gene: 9. The CDR3 loop reads CASSSGTVRANVLTF. In nucleotides, the CDR3 is TGTGCCAGCAGCTCCGGGACAGTTAGAGCCAACGTCCTGACTTTC.

The genes are TRBV6-5 and TRBJ1-1, with D perhaps TRBD1 (6 bases). CDR1 is MNHEY, CDR2 SVGAGI, per germline. V lost 6 bases and J lost 4, with 15 bases in between. CDR3 length: 14 residues. CDR3: CASSLDGGATEAFF. The DNA of the CDR3 is TGTGCCAGCAGCCTAGACGGGGGGGCCACTGAAGCTTTCTTT.

The rearrangement links TRBV11-2 to TRBJ1-1; D is unresolved. The CDR3 runs to 14 residues. Germline V lookup: CDR1 SGHAT, CDR2 FQNNGV. V dropped 2 bases and J dropped 4 bases, with 11 bases sitting between them. CDR3: CASSLSRQPTEAFF. In DNA form, the CDR3 reads TGTGCCAGCAGCTTATCGCGGCAGCCCACTGAAGCTTTCTTT.

This rearrangement joins TRBV19 to TRBJ2-1; 7 nucleotides align to TRBD2. Per the germline V gene, CDR1 is LNHDA and CDR2 is SQIVND (reference sequence). V shed 9 bases and J 6 bases; nucleotides not matched to a gene: 8. This CDR3 is 13 amino acids long. The CDR3 here is CASGLGLFNEQFF. CDR3 coding DNA: TGTGCCAGCGGACTAGGTTTATTCAATGAGCAGTTCTTC.

The chain couples TRBV27 to TRBJ1-1; 7 bases are a match to TRBD1. The length of the CDR3 is 17 residues. The V gene's germline CDR1 is MNHEY and CDR2 SMNVEV (reference sequence). J gave up 2 bases and V 0 bases, and 9 bases lay outside the gene matches. CDR3 nucleotide sequence: TGTGCCAGCAGTTTATCCGGGACAGCAGGATTTAACACTGAAGCTTTCTTT. Its translation is CASSLSGTAGFNTEAFF.

J is TRBJ1-5 and V is TRBV7-9; 7 nucleotides align to TRBD1. Germline assignment: CDR1 SEHNR and CDR2 FQNEAQ (reference sequence). This CDR3 comprises 14 residues. Trimming cost V 5 bases and J 5 bases; bases outside gene matches: 6. The CDR3 region is CASSPRDSYQPQHF. In DNA, the CDR3 is TGTGCCAGCAGCCCCCGGGACAGCTATCAGCCCCAGCATTTT.

The chain recombines TRBV28 with TRBJ2-3; D gene uncertain. Per the germline V gene, CDR1 is MDHEN and CDR2 is SYDVKM. This CDR3 comprises 13 residues. Between the trimmed V and J ends, which lost 3 bases and 2 bases, there was a span of 6 bases. This CDR3 reads CASSFRLTDTQYF. CDR3 DNA: TGTGCCAGCAGTTTCAGGCTCACAGATACGCAGTATTTT.

This clone turned up a few times. The rearrangement joins TRBV6-6 to TRBJ1-5; 7 bases match TRBD1. The germline CDR1 and CDR2 sequences are MNHNY and SVGAGI (reference sequence). The V segment lost 3 bases and the J segment 5 bases; nucleotides outside the gene matches: 7. CDR3 length: 15 amino acids. CDR3 DNA: TGTGCCAGCAGTTATTACAGGGGAGGTGATCAGCCCCAGCATTTT. It specifies CASSYYRGGDQPQHF.

The chain is built from TRBV25-1 and TRBJ2-7; perhaps TRBD1 as D (5 bases). The CDR3 consists of 12 residues. Germline-derived CDR1 and CDR2 are MGHDK and SYGVNS. The V end lost 2 bases, the J end lost 3 bases, and 5 bases lay between the germline ends. CDR3 in DNA: TGTGCCAGCAGTGAACAGGGCTACGAGCAGTACTTC. Encoded protein: CASSEQGYEQYF.

The chain employs TRBV9 and TRBJ1-1, with TRBD1 as a possible D gene (5 bases). The CDR3 loop spans 14 amino acids. Germline values: CDR1 SGDLS, CDR2 YYNGEE. Trimming shortened V by 0 bases and J by 3 bases, and 9 bases separated the two germline ends. CDR3 sequence: CASSVEVTDTEAFF. The CDR3 nucleotides read TGTGCCAGCAGCGTAGAGGTGACAGACACTGAAGCTTTCTTT.

This clone was counted a single time. The chain combines TRBV5-8 with TRBJ1-2; D not certain. Germline V gives CDR1 SGHTS, CDR2 YDEGEE. With 0 bases removed from V and 4 bases from J, the gap between germline ends came to 13 bases. This CDR3 has 15 residues. Here the CDR3 DNA reads TGTGCCAGCAGCTTGGTTACGGGAGGCGGCTATGGCTACACCTTC. Protein product: CASSLVTGGGYGYTF.

This clone showed up just a few times. The chain has TRBV14 and TRBJ1-2, with a weak D call TRBD1 (5 bases). This CDR3 has 14 residues. Germline CDR1 and CDR2: SGHDN and FVKESK. V was trimmed by 1 base and J by 7 bases, leaving 13 bases between them. For the CDR3, the DNA is TGTGCCAGCAGCCAAGTTTATTCAGGGTCTGGCTACACCTTC. Translation: CASSQVYSGSGYTF.

J is TRBJ1-1 and V is TRBV2, with TRBD1 as a possible D gene (6 bases). This CDR3 is built from 15 residues. Trimming cost V 6 bases and J 1 base, with 15 bases left between them. Germline CDR1 and CDR2: SNHLY and FYNNEI. CDR3 nucleotides: TGTGCCAGCAGACAGGGATCCTACCCGAACACTGAAGCTTTCTTT. Its translation: CASRQGSYPNTEAFF. The variable domain in full, completed from reference TRBV2 and TRBJ1-1, reads EPEVTQTPSHQVTQMGQEVILRCVPISNHLYFYWYRQILGQKVEFLVSFYNNEISEKSEIFDDQFSVERPDGSNFTLKIRSTKLEDSAMYFCASRQGSYPNTEAFFGQGTRLTVV.

The chain employs TRBV29-1 and TRBJ1-1; no firm D call. CDR1 and CDR2 from the germline V gene are SQVTM and ANQGSEA. V dropped 7 bases and J dropped 3 bases, with 18 bases sitting between them. This CDR3 is 14 amino acids long. The CDR3 loop is CSGKAPGVYTEAFF. CDR3 sequence (DNA): TGCAGCGGGAAGGCGCCAGGCGTGTACACTGAAGCTTTCTTT.

The V and J genes are TRBV29-1 and TRBJ1-3, with D uncertain. The V and J ends lost 4 bases and 4 bases respectively, with 8 bases between them. Germline CDR1 and CDR2: SQVTM and ANQGSEA. The CDR3 length is 12 residues. The DNA for the CDR3 is TGCAGCGTTGTGCTGCAGGGAAACACCATATATTTT. Protein: CSVVLQGNTIYF. Full variable domain (remainder filled in from reference TRBV29-1 and TRBJ1-3): SAVISQKPSRDICQRGTSLTIQCQVDSQVTMMFWYRQQPGQSLTLIATANQGSEATYESGFVIDKFPISRPNLTFSTLTVSNMSPEDSSIYLCSVVLQGNTIYFGEGSWLTVV.

The V and J genes are TRBV6-5 and TRBJ1-2, with TRBD1 as a possible D gene (6 bases). The length of the CDR3 is 15 residues. The germline V gene encodes CDR1 MNHEY and CDR2 SVGAGI. Trimming shortened V by 4 bases and J by 3 bases, and 15 bases separated the two germline ends. The CDR3 DNA sequence: TGTGCCAGCAGTTCCGGGAGAGGGGGGGACTATGGCTACACCTTC. It is translated as CASSSGRGGDYGYTF.

The chain carries TRBV7-3 and TRBJ1-1; no reliable D call. CDR1 and CDR2 (germline): SGHTA, FQGTGA. Between the trimmed V and J ends, which lost 2 bases and 5 bases, there was a span of 12 bases. The CDR3 is made up of 14 amino acids. The CDR3 spells CASSLRGEGTEAFF. CDR3 DNA: TGTGCCAGCAGCTTACGGGGTGAGGGTACTGAAGCTTTCTTT.